This T cell receptor beta chain was sequenced in a study of technical replicates of blood from four donors. V dropped 3 bases and J dropped 4; count of bases not matched to a gene: 1. This CDR3 comprises 15 residues. Germline-derived CDR1 and CDR2 are SNHLY and FYNNEI. Libraries were prepared by immunoSEQ multiplex PCR; TCRdb keeps only in-frame clonotypes and omits some of them. Counted here are roughly 92,000 clones, approximately 95% occurring once; the ten biggest clones make up approximately 0.36%. The chain combines TRBV2 with TRBJ2-5; 14 bases are shared with TRBD2. Source material: T cells isolated from PBMCs. This TCR came from a human donor in good health. This CDR3 is CASSDGLAGGETQYF. The CDR3 DNA is TGTGCCAGCAGTGACGGACTAGCGGGAGGAGAGACCCAGTACTTC.